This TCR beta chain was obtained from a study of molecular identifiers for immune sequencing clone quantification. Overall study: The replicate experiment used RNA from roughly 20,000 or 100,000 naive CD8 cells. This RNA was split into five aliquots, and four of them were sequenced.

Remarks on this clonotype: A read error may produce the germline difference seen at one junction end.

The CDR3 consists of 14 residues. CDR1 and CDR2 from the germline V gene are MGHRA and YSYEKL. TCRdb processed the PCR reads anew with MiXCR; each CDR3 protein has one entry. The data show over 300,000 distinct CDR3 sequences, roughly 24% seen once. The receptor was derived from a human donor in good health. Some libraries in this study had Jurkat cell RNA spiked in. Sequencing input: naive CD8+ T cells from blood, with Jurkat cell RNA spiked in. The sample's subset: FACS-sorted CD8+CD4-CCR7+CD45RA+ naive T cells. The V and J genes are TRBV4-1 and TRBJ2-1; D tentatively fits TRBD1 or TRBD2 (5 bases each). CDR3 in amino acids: CARSQDFRGAAQFF. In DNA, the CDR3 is TGCGCCCGCAGCCAAGATTTTAGAGGGGCGGCGCAGTTCTTC.